This T cell receptor (beta chain) was recovered during a study of control samples from healthy donors and cancer patients. The data were produced by immunoSEQ multiplex PCR, yet TCRdb's version contains in-frame clones alone and is incomplete. The table includes 100,000 to 150,000 clones, 92% detected once. Germline assignment: CDR1 GTSNPN and CDR2 SVGIG (reference sequence). The CDR3 length is 13 residues. The V gene end was trimmed by 2 bases and the J gene end by 5 bases; junction bases not matched to a gene: 5. J is TRBJ2-5 and V is TRBV30, with TRBD2 identical over 7 bases. The source is a man younger than 35 in good health. The sequenced sample was blood. The CDR3 is CAWSRGLYETQYF. CDR3 DNA sequence: TGTGCCTGGAGTCGGGGACTATACGAGACCCAGTACTTC.